The sequence of this T cell receptor (beta chain) was determined in a study of T cells after yellow fever vaccination (dated by TCRdb to the late 2010s). At the level of the whole study: Libraries from fractions with low cell numbers were prepared with the SMART-Seq v4 Ultra Low Input RNA kit. To track T-cell clones before and after primary and booster YFV17D yellow fever vaccination, bulk TCR alpha and beta repertoires were sequenced longitudinally. Blood samples were taken at several timepoints before and after primary and secondary immunization, and bulk PBMC replicates and cell subsets were isolated. The cohort comprised two healthy male donors, one aged 18 to 30 and one aged 30 to 40 years. Broader findings and caveats from the paper: Compared with the primary T-cell response, the secondary T-cell response was weaker but faster, peaking on day 5 rather than day 15. Computational filtering was required because FACS-sorted repertoires could contain abundant contaminating clonotypes from the bulk population. A small share of clonotypes was detected in both CD4 and CD8 compartments, with the overlap likely arising from convergent recombination. Because the study included only a couple of donors, the extent to which the findings can be generalized is limited. After the booster, most clones that had expanded after primary vaccination were detected again (roughly 95% of CD4 and around nine tenths of CD8), suggesting broad maintenance of memory.

TCR cDNA was made using 5'RACE template switching, a step that added a universal primer site and unique molecular identifiers. Priming for cDNA synthesis came from both the TCR alpha and TCR beta constant segments. Two PCR steps were used to amplify libraries, with sample barcodes and sequencing adapters being added in the second step. Sequencing of the libraries was done on either Illumina HiSeq 2500 (2x100 bp) or NovaSeq (2x150 bp). As for the original processing: MIGEC was used to demultiplex reads and collapse the reads into UMI consensus sequences, and MiXCR was used for V(D)J alignment. Vaccine-responding clonotypes were defined with edgeR using replicate PBMC samples, requiring FDR below 0.01 and a log2 fold change above 5 up to day 15. Each bulk clonotype was labeled CD4 or CD8 based on which sequenced repertoire, CD4 or CD8, contained the clonotype at higher abundance. TCRdb reanalyzed the raw reads on its own, using fastp at Q25 for trimming and MiXCR for clone calling, and kept in-frame beta chains. Rows are combined by CDR3 protein, so each entry shows the most common genes and DNA. These V and J calls rely on TCRdb rather than the paper's analysis. This sample comprises 500,000 to 650,000 distinct CDR3 sequences, 9% to 15% of them detected only once. The top ten constitute 15% of the sample.

The intended sense of this specimen's treatment or condition label: live attenuated yellow fever vaccine strain. At each blood-draw timepoint, two biological replicates of bulk PBMCs were obtained. PBMCs were isolated from peripheral blood using a standard Ficoll-Paque protocol. TriZol was used to extract RNA from bulk PBMCs, CD4 and CD8 fractions, and dextramer-positive and dextramer-negative fractions. The CDR1 and CDR2 encoded by the germline V gene are MNHNS and SASEGT. The trim is 2 bases for V and 9 bases for J, with a gap of 5 bases between the germline ends. The CDR3 has 12 amino acids, counting the end cysteine and phenylalanine. Just the 36-base CDR3 DNA is kept, in frame starting at base 1. This clonotype was observed a handful of times. The clone's antigen remains unknown. Base-call qualities are not available, and no considerably larger clone is one nucleotide away.

The material sequenced was PBMCs, taken on the day of the yellow fever booster vaccination. The rearranged chain carries TRBV6-1 and TRBJ1-6, with the D gene uncertain. The sequence was obtained from a man aged 25-45 years who received the YFV17D yellow fever vaccine. The nucleotides are TGTGCCAGCAGTGAACCAGGTTCACCCCTCCACTTT. Its protein is CASSEPGSPLHF.